The rows below give T cell receptor beta chains drawn from one sample of a study of graft-versus-host responses after intestinal transplantation. Libraries were prepared by immunoSEQ multiplex PCR; TCRdb keeps only in-frame clonotypes and omits some of them. The table records around 21,000 clones, roughly 33% of them present only once. This specimen was alloreactive CD8+ T cells from a mixed lymphocyte reaction culture, taken before intestinal transplant. The receptors here all came from a human patient who received an intestinal transplant. The conserved cysteine and the conserved F or W are not part of the CDR3 here. Fields, in order: V gene, clone size, CDR3 protein. Rows give clone size only sometimes, using once, few, many, or a class for an expanded clone.

V: TRBV12-2
size: few
CDR3: ASRYTDRGRSEAF

V: TRBV19
size: NA
CDR3: ASSILRQGRNTGELF

V: TRBV7-9
size: NA
CDR3: ASSPSSYNEQF

V: TRBV29-1
size: NA
CDR3: SVEVRGNTEAF

V: TRBV6-5
size: once
CDR3: ASATTGDAEETQY

V: TRBV11-2
size: few
CDR3: ASSFGQGTEAF

V: TRBV21-1
size: few
CDR3: ASSPRTGESQETQY

V: TRBV13
size: few
CDR3: ASSPRTGGNTEAF

V: TRBV7-7
size: medium-sized
CDR3: ASSLRVGADTGELF

V: TRBV4-2
size: NA
CDR3: ASSQGDRGSHQPQH

V: TRBV7-3
size: few
CDR3: ASSSWTSSGNEQF

V: TRBV11-2
size: NA
CDR3: ASSLHGAADTQY

V: TRBV10-2
size: NA
CDR3: ASSDTGGTSGGPVYEQY

V: TRBV4-2
size: NA
CDR3: ASSQQPGTSGLTNTGELF

V: TRBV10-3
size: few
CDR3: AISEGQGYEQY

V: TRBV4-2
size: NA
CDR3: ASSPFDRAREPLH

V: TRBV11-2
size: NA
CDR3: ASSFGYNEQF

V: TRBV27
size: few
CDR3: ASSSSGLPNPETQY

V: TRBV5-6
size: once
CDR3: ASSWDLRNNEQF

V: TRBV5-1
size: NA
CDR3: ASSYRLAGGSNTGELF

V: TRBV5-6
size: few
CDR3: ASSPNTGELF

V: TRBV11-2
size: few
CDR3: ASSPAPRQSYEQY

V: TRBV5-4
size: NA
CDR3: ASSGGTSGYYEQY

V: TRBV19
size: medium-sized
CDR3: ASRQGAGELF

V: TRBV28
size: few
CDR3: ASNRDRGTEDTQY

V: TRBV7-9
size: few
CDR3: ASSTSAIEQF

V: TRBV4-1
size: NA
CDR3: ASSQVQGRQETQY

V: TRBV10-3
size: few
CDR3: AISDRTGNYGYT

V: TRBV7-9
size: NA
CDR3: ASSPLETQY

V: TRBV30
size: NA
CDR3: AWSVGQGRQPQH

V: TRBV6-5
size: few
CDR3: ASSYRGNQPQH

V: TRBV6-1
size: NA
CDR3: ASSVNSSKGTEGQPQH

V: TRBV10-2
size: medium-sized
CDR3: ASSASGGYEQY

V: TRBV19
size: few
CDR3: ASSIVTNTGELF

V: TRBV11-2
size: NA
CDR3: ASGVPGANYGYT

V: TRBV5-1
size: few
CDR3: ASSLVTGGYNEQF

V: TRBV7-2
size: NA
CDR3: ASSLGYLDGPNEKLF

V: TRBV4-1
size: NA
CDR3: ASSQALNTGELF

V: TRBV4-3
size: few
CDR3: ASAVASGYEQY

V: TRBV9
size: few
CDR3: ASSVAEGLASEQY

V: TRBV11-2
size: few
CDR3: ASSNDPRDNRNNEQF

V: TRBV4-1
size: NA
CDR3: ASSQGATNEKLF

V: TRBV6-1
size: few
CDR3: AGETAGGAWDEQF

V: TRBV15
size: NA
CDR3: ATSSNRISGSNRPPYEQY

V: TRBV6-9
size: NA
CDR3: ASSATGNEQY

V: TRBV4-1
size: NA
CDR3: ASSQVDRGLEQY

V: TRBV28
size: NA
CDR3: ASTLTGGWQETQY

V: TRBV5-4
size: few
CDR3: ASSKQGARKETQY

V: TRBV11-2
size: NA
CDR3: ASSPLAGVQETQY

V: TRBV29-1
size: NA
CDR3: SVAGTWDYEQY